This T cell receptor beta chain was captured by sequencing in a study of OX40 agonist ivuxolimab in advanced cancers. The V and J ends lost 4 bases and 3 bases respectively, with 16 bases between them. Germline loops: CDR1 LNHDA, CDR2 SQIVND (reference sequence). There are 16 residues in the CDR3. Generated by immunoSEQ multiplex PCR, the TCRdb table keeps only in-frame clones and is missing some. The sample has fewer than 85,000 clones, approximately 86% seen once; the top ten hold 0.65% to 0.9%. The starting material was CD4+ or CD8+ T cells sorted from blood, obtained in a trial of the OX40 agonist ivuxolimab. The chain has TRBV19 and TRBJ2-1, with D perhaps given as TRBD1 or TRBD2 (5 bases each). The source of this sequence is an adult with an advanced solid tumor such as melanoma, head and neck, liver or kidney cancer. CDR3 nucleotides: TGTGCCAGTAGTAAAGTAGGCAGGGCGGGCTACAATGAGCAGTTCTTC. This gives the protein CASSKVGRAGYNEQFF. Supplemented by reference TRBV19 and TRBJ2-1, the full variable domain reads DGGITQSPKYLFRKEGQNVTLSCEQNLNHDAMYWYRQDPGQGLRLIYYSQIVNDFQKGDIAEGYSVSREKKESFPLTVTSAQKNPTAFYLCASSKVGRAGYNEQFFGPGTRLTVL.